These 17 T cell receptor beta chains were all obtained from the same sample, sequenced in a study of cytomegalovirus exposure and HLA in healthy donors. Use of 60 Vbeta and 13 Jbeta primers characterized the PCR. The protocol was immunoSEQ multiplex PCR, while the TCRdb copy is restricted to in-frame clones and leaves out a portion. The table shows 120,000 or so clones, with approximately 78% occurring only once. Sample: PBMCs. The receptors shown here come from a man under 40 in good health and CMV-seropositive.

The V gene is TRBV27, the J gene TRBJ1-5; TRBD1 might be the D (5 bases). V shed 2 bases and J shed 6 bases, with 11 bases lying between them. This CDR3 has 14 amino acids. Germline V gene data show CDR1 as MNHEY and CDR2 as SMNVEV (reference sequence). CDR3 sequence (DNA): TGTGCCAGCAGTTTAGCGGGGGGGGGTCAGCCCCAGCATTTT. It yields the protein CASSLAGGGQPQHF.

V usage is TRBV5-4 and J usage is TRBJ2-7, with a possible D match to TRBD1 (6 bases). CDR1 is SGHNT and CDR2 is YYREEE in the germline V gene (reference sequence). Trimming removed 1 base at V and 3 bases at J, with 8 bases between. There are 13 residues in the CDR3. The CDR3 DNA sequence: TGTGCCAGCAGCTTGCTGGACAGCTACGAGCAGTACTTC. Its protein is CASSLLDSYEQYF.

The chain carries TRBV6-5 and TRBJ1-5; D may be TRBD1 (6 bases). With 5 bases removed from V and 0 bases from J, the gap between germline ends came to 11 bases. There are 15 residues in the CDR3. CDR1 and CDR2 from the germline V gene are MNHEY and SVGAGI. In DNA, the CDR3 is TGTGCCAGCAGTCGACAGGCCTATAGCAATCAGCCCCAGCATTTT. Residues: CASSRQAYSNQPQHF.

This clone has just one count. The V call is TRBV2, the J call TRBJ1-6; 7 positions agree with TRBD1. Germline loops: CDR1 SNHLY, CDR2 FYNNEI. This CDR3 spans 15 amino acids. The trim removed 7 bases at V and 7 bases at J, leaving 10 bases unmatched. This CDR3 reads CASTPADRENSPLHF. The CDR3 region has the DNA TGTGCCAGCACACCTGCAGACAGGGAGAATTCACCCCTCCACTTT. Using reference TRBV2 and TRBJ1-6 for the parts outside the CDR3, the full variable domain is EPEVTQTPSHQVTQMGQEVILRCVPISNHLYFYWYRQILGQKVEFLVSFYNNEISEKSEIFDDQFSVERPDGSNFTLKIRSTKLEDSAMYFCASTPADRENSPLHFGNGTRLTVT.

This chain connects TRBV4-2 to TRBJ2-1, with 14 bases lining up with TRBD2. CDR1 LGHNA and CDR2 YNFKEQ come from the germline V gene. V lost 4 bases, J lost 8 bases, and 4 bases stayed unmatched. CDR3 length: 15 amino acids. CDR3 bases: TGTGCCAGCAGCCCCGGGACTAGCGGGAGTCATGAGCAGTTCTTC. Translating it yields CASSPGTSGSHEQFF.

The chain carries TRBV10-2 and TRBJ2-3, with a tentative D call TRBD1 (6 bases). Per germline, CDR1 WSHSY and CDR2 SAAADI. The CDR3 spans 14 residues. V lost 3 bases to trimming and J lost 1 base, with 8 bases between them. As DNA, the CDR3 is TGCGCCAGCAGTGAACAGGGACGCACAGATACGCAGTATTTT. Translated: CASSEQGRTDTQYF.

The chain carries TRBV6-6 and TRBJ1-2, with D unclear. In germline, CDR1 is MNHNY, CDR2 SVGAGI (reference sequence). This CDR3 comprises 12 residues. V lost 6 bases to trimming and J lost 8 bases, with 13 bases between them. The CDR3 DNA reads as TGTGCCAGCAGGTCCCTTCGTGGCGGCTACACCTTC. It specifies CASRSLRGGYTF.

The gene calls are TRBV18 and TRBJ1-1, with a tentative D call TRBD1 (5 bases). Germline V gene data show CDR1 as KGHSH and CDR2 as LQKENI. Trimming stripped 1 base from V and 3 bases from J, with 9 bases between. The CDR3 sequence is 14 residues long. The CDR3 spells CASSPQGRDTEAFF. Written as DNA, the CDR3 is TGTGCCAGCTCACCACAGGGCAGGGACACTGAAGCTTTCTTT. The full variable domain, its missing parts supplied by reference TRBV18 and TRBJ1-1, is NAGVMQNPRHLVRRRGQEARLRCSPMKGHSHVYWYRQLPEEGLKFMVYLQKENIIDESGMPKERFSAEFPKEGPSILRIQQVVRGDSAAYFCASSPQGRDTEAFFGQGTRLTVV.

The chain employs TRBV7-6 and TRBJ2-1; D unclear. Germline CDR1 and CDR2: SGHVS and FNYEAQ. The CDR3 has 12 amino acids. V gave up 1 base and J gave up 5 bases, with 3 bases separating them. CDR3 DNA: TGTGCCAGCAGCTTAGGGCACAATGAGCAGTTCTTC. This gives the protein CASSLGHNEQFF.

The rearrangement uses TRBV5-4 and TRBJ2-7, with D perhaps TRBD2 (7 bases). In germline, CDR1 is SGHNT, CDR2 YYREEE (reference sequence). The V end lost 4 bases, the J end lost 5 bases, and 19 bases lay between the germline ends. This CDR3 has 15 residues. CDR3 sequence (DNA): TGTGCCAGCAGCCCTACAGGGAGGGTGGACCACGAGCAGTACTTC. Amino acids: CASSPTGRVDHEQYF.

V usage is TRBV19 and J usage is TRBJ2-7, with D perhaps matching TRBD1 (5 bases). Germline V CDR1 and CDR2: LNHDA, SQIVND (reference sequence). V shed 3 bases and J shed 3 bases, with 9 bases lying between them. The length of the CDR3 is 13 residues. The CDR3 region has the DNA TGTGCCAGTAGTATCGCAGGGTTCTACGAGCAGTACTTC. Amino acid sequence: CASSIAGFYEQYF.

V and J are TRBV7-9 and TRBJ1-2, with D hard to call. This CDR3 contains 12 residues. The V and J ends lost 3 bases and 8 bases respectively, with 10 bases between them. Per the germline V gene, CDR1 is SEHNR and CDR2 is FQNEAQ (reference sequence). Here the CDR3 DNA reads TGTGCCAGCAGCTTCGAGGGAACCGGCTACACCTTC. It yields the protein CASSFEGTGYTF.

V gene TRBV11-1 combines with J gene TRBJ2-1; a possible D gene is TRBD2 (6 bases). The CDR3 length is 14 residues. Trimming removed 5 bases at V and 6 bases at J, with 14 bases between. The germline gives CDR1 SGHAT, CDR2 FQDESV (reference sequence). CDR3 DNA: TGTGCCAGCAGCCTGGGACTTGGTCCCAATGAGCAGTTCTTC. Its protein is CASSLGLGPNEQFF.

The chain has TRBV27 and TRBJ1-2, with TRBD1 matching over 8 bases. V trimming: 1 base; J trimming: 4 bases; junction bases outside the gene matches: 17. The germline CDR1 and CDR2 sequences are MNHEY and SMNVEV (reference sequence). The CDR3 consists of 19 residues. The CDR3 loop is CASSLLRGTGTEGFYGYTF. DNA of the CDR3: TGTGCCAGCAGTTTATTGCGAGGGACAGGAACAGAGGGCTTCTATGGCTACACCTTC.

Notes on this clone: A read error may produce the germline difference seen at one junction end. This rearrangement joins TRBV28 to TRBJ2-1; 14 positions agree with TRBD2. Germline V lookup: CDR1 MDHEN, CDR2 SYDVKM. The CDR3 extends over 14 amino acids. The CDR3, as DNA: TGTGCCAGCAGAAGGACTAGCGGGGGGAATGAGCAGCTCTTC. Translated: CASRRTSGGNEQLF.

The chain recombines TRBV7-9 with TRBJ2-7; D remains ambiguous. With 5 bases removed from V and 3 bases from J, the gap between germline ends came to 8 bases. The germline V gene encodes CDR1 SEHNR and CDR2 FQNEAQ (reference sequence). The CDR3 loop spans 12 amino acids. CDR3 coding DNA: TGTGCCAGCAGCCGAGGCATCTACGAGCAGTACTTC. Translation: CASSRGIYEQYF.

The chain has TRBV9 and TRBJ2-2, with TRBD2 matching 12 bases. The V segment lost 3 bases and the J segment 6 bases; nucleotides outside the gene matches: 9. The CDR3 has 17 amino acids. Germline V CDR1 and CDR2: SGDLS, YYNGEE. The CDR3 DNA sequence: TGTGCCAGCAGCGGTAGGCTAGCGGGAGGGCGGCCCGGGGAGCTGTTTTTT. It is translated as CASSGRLAGGRPGELFF.